Presented here are 16 T cell receptor beta chains from one specimen sequenced in a study of blood T cell repertoires in COVID-19 (dated by TCRdb to about 2020). Library method: the immunoSEQ multiplex PCR assay. TCRdb provides this immuneACCESS table in a form limited to in-frame rearrangements. Some clones are lacking; in checked studies, under half of them reflect an unresolved V gene, and why the rest are absent is not known. For this sample there are approximately 190,000 clones; approximately 79% appear just once. The ten largest account for about an eighth of the sample. The sequenced material came from peripheral blood. The receptors were gathered from a man aged 30 to 39 with active or convalescent COVID-19.

The chain carries TRBV5-1 and TRBJ1-3; TRBD1 is a possible D gene (5 bases). There are 16 residues in the CDR3. CDR1 is SGHRS, CDR2 YFSETQ, per germline. Trimming took 4 bases from V and 0 from J, leaving 14 bases between them. CDR3 DNA sequence: TGCGCCAGCAGCGGGGGACTCCTGAGCTCTGGAAACACCATATATTTT. Protein: CASSGGLLSSGNTIYF.

This chain links TRBV30 with TRBJ2-3; 7 bases map to TRBD1. V was clipped by 4 bases and J by 6 bases; unmatched bases: 13. The CDR3 extends over 15 amino acids. Germline CDR1 is GTSNPN and CDR2 is SVGIG (reference sequence). The CDR3 spells CAWTFGDSVEDTQYF. CDR3 bases: TGTGCCTGGACCTTTGGGGACAGCGTGGAGGATACGCAGTATTTT.

This sequence joins TRBV5-6 and TRBJ2-7; D is perhaps TRBD1 (5 bases). Looked up from germline, CDR1 is SGHDT and CDR2 is YYEEEE. The CDR3 loop spans 15 amino acids. V was cut by 4 bases and J by 9 bases, with 23 bases left in between. The CDR3 is CASSPGVSAGLGQYV. DNA for the CDR3: TGTGCCAGCAGCCCAGGAGTTTCCGCAGGGCTGGGGCAGTACGTC.

The chain carries TRBV20-1 and TRBJ1-1; D remains ambiguous. CDR1 DFQATT and CDR2 SNEGSKA come from the germline V gene (reference sequence). V was cut by 6 bases and J by 1 base, with 6 bases left in between. There are 11 residues in the CDR3. CDR3 amino acids: CSARENTEAFF. CDR3 bases: TGCAGTGCACGGGAGAACACTGAAGCTTTCTTT.

The V and J genes are TRBV21-1 and TRBJ2-7; the table gives TRBD1 as D, unverified against the DNA. TRBV21-1 is described as a pseudogene. The CDR3 loop spans 15 amino acids. The CDR3 nucleotides read TGTGCCAGCAGCACTTCCGGGACAGGGGGTTACGAGCAGTACGTC. Protein sequence: CASSTSGTGGYEQYV.

V usage is TRBV2 and J usage is TRBJ1-1; maybe TRBD1 (5 bases). The V end lost 4 bases, the J end lost 1 base, and 10 bases lay between the germline ends. The germline V gene encodes CDR1 SNHLY and CDR2 FYNNEI. The CDR3 sequence is 14 residues long. CDR3 protein: CASSVRQGNTEAFF. DNA of the CDR3: TGTGCCAGCAGTGTGCGTCAGGGGAACACTGAAGCTTTCTTT.

The chain has TRBV5-6 and TRBJ2-5, with a tentative D call TRBD2 (7 bases). This CDR3 comprises 14 residues. The ends were cut back, 1 base at V and 4 bases at J, with 11 bases in the middle. Germline CDR1 SGHDT, CDR2 YYEEEE. This CDR3 is CASSLSGGSETQYF. The CDR3 bases are TGTGCCAGCAGCTTGTCGGGGGGCTCAGAGACCCAGTACTTC.

The V gene is TRBV19, the J gene TRBJ1-5; TRBD1 matches at 11 bases. Per the germline V gene, CDR1 is LNHDA and CDR2 is SQIVND (reference sequence). The V and J ends lost 3 bases and 7 bases, in that order; junction bases with no gene match: 11. The CDR3 is 17 residues long. The CDR3, as DNA: TGTGCCAGTAGTATTATCGAGGACAGGGGGCTTTGGCAGCCCCAGCATTTT. Residues: CASSIIEDRGLWQPQHF.

V is TRBV7-2 and J is TRBJ2-2; 12 bases line up with TRBD2. The V segment lost 3 bases and the J segment 6 bases; nucleotides outside the gene matches: 2. The CDR3 contains 15 residues. Germline assignment: CDR1 SGHTA and CDR2 FQGNSA. In DNA, the CDR3 is TGTGCCAGCAGCTTGACTAGCGGGAGCCCCGGGGAGCTGTTTTTT. It yields the protein CASSLTSGSPGELFF.

The gene calls are TRBV12-3 or TRBV12-4 and TRBJ2-5, with D maybe TRBD1 (5 bases). V lost 2 bases and J lost 2, with 6 bases in between. The CDR3 loop spans 13 amino acids. The CDR3 loop is CASSLRQQETQYF. CDR3 coding DNA: TGTGCCAGCAGTTTACGACAGCAAGAGACCCAGTACTTC.

This clone occurred once. The chain is built from TRBV5-8 and TRBJ1-5, with TRBD1 matching 8 bases. This CDR3 contains 15 residues. V shed 2 bases and J 4 bases; nucleotides not matched to a gene: 5. CDR1 and CDR2 (germline): SGHTS, YDEGEE. The CDR3 loop reads CASSFIRQGNQPQHF. The CDR3, as DNA: TGTGCCAGCAGCTTTATCCGACAGGGGAATCAGCCCCAGCATTTT.

The chain links TRBV29-1 to TRBJ2-2, with D unresolved. This CDR3 contains 15 residues. Germline lookup yields CDR1 SQVTM and CDR2 ANQGSEA. Trimming took off 1 base at V and 1 base at J, with 10 bases between the two ends. The CDR3 sequence is CSVEGYPGNTGELFF. The CDR3 bases are TGCAGCGTTGAAGGCTACCCAGGGAACACCGGGGAGCTGTTTTTT.

The chain's CDR3 is CASSRPTASGALHF. CDR3 nucleotide sequence: TGTGCCAGCAGTCGACCGACAGCCTCCGGAGCCCTCCACTTT. The chain employs TRBV6-2 or TRBV6-3 and TRBJ1-6; weak D call: TRBD1 (5 bases). The length of the CDR3 is 14 residues. Trimming stripped 5 bases from V and 14 bases from J, with 19 bases between. The V gene's germline CDR1 is MNHEY and CDR2 SVGEGT.

This clone was counted only a few times. The rearrangement links TRBV6-5 to TRBJ1-3; maybe TRBD1 (6 bases). Germline CDR1 MNHEY, CDR2 SVGAGI. The germline V and J ends were trimmed by 6 bases and 4 bases, with 16 bases remaining between them. The length of the CDR3 is 15 residues. CDR3 region: CASSPLQGAGNTIYF. The CDR3 DNA reads TGTGCCAGCAGCCCCCTACAGGGAGCCGGAAACACCATATATTTT.

The rearrangement uses TRBV6-5 and TRBJ1-6; the D is unclear. The CDR3 runs 15 residues. Trimming cost V 0 bases and J 15 bases, with 18 bases left between them. Germline V CDR1 and CDR2: MNHEY, SVGAGI. The CDR3 spells CASSYSPDLDSGLHF. CDR3 bases: TGTGCCAGCAGTTACTCACCAGACTTGGATTCGGGCCTCCACTTT.

Comment on this clone: One junction end disagrees with the germline gene, perhaps due to a read error. The chain has TRBV5-4 and TRBJ2-4; 12 nucleotides agree with TRBD2. This CDR3 region has 19 residues. The germline V gene has CDR1 SGHNT and CDR2 YYREEE (reference sequence). CDR3 loop: CASSLASGGAGPAKNIQYF. The CDR3 DNA reads as TGTGCCAGCAGTTTGGCTAGCGGGGGGGCCGGCCCAGCCAAAAACATTCAGTACTTC.